This T cell receptor beta chain was recovered during a study of blood T cell repertoires in COVID-19 (dated by TCRdb to between 2020 and 2021). For the study in its entirety: Samples covering the acute and convalescent phases of COVID-19 were provided by collaborators in the United States, Italy and Spain. The material from the prospective study consisted of cDNA or gDNA derived from T cells, B-cell-depleted T cells, or PBMCs. Subjects who had been exposed to COVID-19, were actively infected with it, or had recovered from it provided the deeply sampled blood TCRbeta repertoires that made up the dataset. The repertoires were released in a freely available public database meant as a resource for research on the immune response to SARS-CoV-2. The samples were drawn from two sources: the first 160 participants of the ongoing ImmuneRACE study, and 1,200 or so subjects contributed by 6 global collaborators. Sample metadata almost always included a de-identified subject ID, COVID-19 status, age in years and sex. Where available, HLA class I and class II types were taken from metadata supplied by the sample provider and were not determined by assay-based typing. Study-wide conclusions, independent of this receptor: Clinical and demographic metadata were provided uncurated, with the amount varying by source and participant.

TCRbeta CDR3 regions were amplified from genomic DNA by means of the immunoSEQ Assay, a bias-controlled multiplex PCR. In the paper's pipeline: Within the assay, amplification of reference gene primers was used to estimate how many nucleated cells each sample contained. To quantify the absolute abundance of each unique TCRbeta CDR3 rearrangement, sequence reads were collapsed and filtered. For each sample, productive Simpson clonality was calculated as the square root of Simpson's diversity index across productive rearrangements. TCRdb stores this immuneACCESS table with in-frame sequences only. Part of the clones is absent; in the studies checked, under half of the shortfall reflects unresolved V genes, and no reason is known for the rest. The DNA was the basis for D and trimming; V, J and clone size are from that table. This sample is represented by some 80,000 clones; around 90% of them were singletons. The ten top clones hold approximately 19% of the sample.

A word on this clone: The specificity of this receptor is unknown. No quality values exist for individual bases; no much larger clone is one base distant.

The collaborating institutions used their own protocols to collect whole blood in K2EDTA tubes. For TCRbeta analysis, collaborator samples were shipped as frozen whole blood, as isolated PBMCs, or as DNA extracted from either sample type. Including cysteine and phenylalanine, the CDR3 has 17 amino acids. This entry keeps only the CDR3 DNA: 51 bases, framed from base 1. CDR1 and CDR2, looked up from the germline V gene (reference sequence), are SEHNR and FQNEAQ. Trimming takes 5 bases from V and 0 bases from J, and the germline ends sit 17 bases apart. The receptor chain draws on TRBV7-9 and TRBJ2-1; tentative D gene TRBD2, with 6 bases matching. The source is a human donor in a cohort sampled during active COVID-19. Sequencing was performed on peripheral blood. The DNA sequence reads TGTGCCAGCAGCACACCCTGGGACGGGAGCTCCTACAATGAGCAGTTCTTC. Protein translation: CASSTPWDGSSYNEQFF.